The 24 T cell receptor beta chains presented below share a single source sample, sequenced in a study of OX40 agonist ivuxolimab in advanced cancers. Here immunoSEQ multiplex PCR was the method, and the copy in TCRdb shows in-frame clones only, minus some. The table has tens of thousands of clones, roughly nine tenths seen once. Material: CD4+ or CD8+ T cells sorted from blood, obtained in a trial of the OX40 agonist ivuxolimab. The receptors were sampled from an adult with an advanced solid tumor such as melanoma, head and neck, liver or kidney cancer.

The gene calls are TRBV7-3 and TRBJ2-6; D is ambiguous. The V and J ends lost 0 bases and 4 bases respectively, with 13 bases between them. Per the germline V gene, CDR1 is SGHTA and CDR2 is FQGTGA. The CDR3 covers 17 residues. Here the CDR3 DNA reads TGTGCCAGCAGCTTAACGACGGCGTCAGGCGGGGCCAACGTCCTGACTTTC. This codes for CASSLTTASGGANVLTF.

CDR3 DNA: TGTGCCAGCAGCCCCCGAGGGGGGGCGGACAATGAGCAGTTCTTC. Protein product: CASSPRGGADNEQFF. This chain links TRBV7-6 with TRBJ2-1; TRBD2 is a possible D gene (7 bases). The ends were cut back, 5 bases at V and 5 bases at J, with 16 bases in the middle. The CDR3 is 15 amino acids. Germline V gene sequence: CDR1 SGHVS, CDR2 FNYEAQ.

This chain joins TRBV7-3 and TRBJ2-3; the match to TRBD2 covers 8 bases. Germline lookup yields CDR1 SGHTA and CDR2 FQGTGA. Losses at the gene ends were 1 base for V and 1 base for J; bases not matched to a gene: 4. The CDR3 sequence is 16 residues long. DNA of the CDR3: TGTGCCAGCAGCTTAAGAACTAGCGGAGGCACAGATACGCAGTATTTT. Encoded protein: CASSLRTSGGTDTQYF.

This clone was observed a handful of times. The V and J genes are TRBV19 and TRBJ2-7; D could derive from TRBD1 or TRBD2 (5 bases each). Germline V gene lookup returns CDR1 LNHDA and CDR2 SQIVND (reference sequence). V gave up 0 bases and J gave up 0 bases, with 15 bases separating them. The CDR3 runs to 17 residues. The CDR3 sequence is CASSIEVQEVNSYEQYF. The CDR3 DNA is TGTGCCAGTAGTATAGAGGTACAGGAGGTTAACTCCTACGAGCAGTACTTC.

This rearrangement joins TRBV5-4 to TRBJ1-1, with D hard to call. This CDR3 is built from 15 residues. CDR1 is SGHNT, CDR2 YYREEE, per germline (reference sequence). Trimming took 3 bases from V and 5 from J, leaving 17 bases between them. This chain's CDR3 is CASSSSGVRRTEAFF. In DNA, the CDR3 is TGTGCCAGCAGCTCCTCAGGAGTGCGGCGGACTGAAGCTTTCTTT.

Here the CDR3 DNA reads TGTGCCAGCAGTTCCGGCGGGGGGGATCAGCCCCAGCATTTT. This codes for CASSSGGGDQPQHF. This rearrangement joins TRBV28 to TRBJ1-5; D perhaps matches TRBD1 (5 bases). The CDR3 runs 14 residues. V dropped 4 bases and J dropped 5 bases, with 12 bases sitting between them. CDR1 and CDR2 (germline): MDHEN, SYDVKM.

This chain joins TRBV27 and TRBJ1-2, with TRBD1 matching 7 bases. V was pared by 5 bases and J by 0 bases, with 6 bases of the junction left unmatched. This CDR3 has 15 residues. Germline V lookup: CDR1 MNHEY, CDR2 SMNVEV (reference sequence). The CDR3 protein is CASSAPGQTNYGYTF. CDR3 sequence (DNA): TGTGCCAGCAGTGCTCCGGGACAGACTAACTATGGCTACACCTTC.

The rearrangement links TRBV5-4 to TRBJ1-6; TRBD1 might be the D (5 bases). Germline V lookup: CDR1 SGHNT, CDR2 YYREEE (reference sequence). The V end lost 5 bases, the J end lost 7 bases, and 7 bases lay between the germline ends. CDR3 length equals 12 residues. CDR3 coding DNA: TGTGCCAGCAGGGGGGGAAATTCACCCCTCCACTTT. Amino acid sequence: CASRGGNSPLHF.

The chain links TRBV4-1 to TRBJ1-1, with a possible D match to TRBD1 (5 bases). CDR1 and CDR2 from the germline V gene are MGHRA and YSYEKL. The V and J ends lost 1 base and 1 base respectively, with 19 bases between them. This CDR3 contains 18 residues. CDR3 DNA: TGCGCCAGCAGCCAAGGATACGAGAGAAGGGGCAGGAACACTGAAGCTTTCTTT. Translating it yields CASSQGYERRGRNTEAFF.

The CDR3 spells CASSFSGQGGKLFF. The CDR3 bases are TGTGCCAGCAGCTTTTCGGGGCAGGGGGGAAAACTGTTTTTT. The chain is built from TRBV7-6 and TRBJ1-4; 7 bases are shared with TRBD1. CDR3 length: 14 residues. V was pared by 3 bases and J by 10 bases, with 8 bases of the junction left unmatched. Germline V gene lookup returns CDR1 SGHVS and CDR2 FNYEAQ.

The rearrangement uses TRBV19 and TRBJ2-1; D is possibly TRBD1 (5 bases). CDR1 and CDR2 from the germline V gene are LNHDA and SQIVND (reference sequence). Trimming removed 5 bases at V and 8 bases at J, with 19 bases between. The CDR3 has 15 amino acids. DNA of the CDR3: TGTGCCAGTAGTGGGGCTGGCCTGAATTTGGATGAGCAGTTCTTC. Translated, it gives CASSGAGLNLDEQFF.

The gene calls are TRBV7-9 and TRBJ1-2; a possible D gene is TRBD1 (5 bases). Germline loops: CDR1 SEHNR, CDR2 FQNEAQ (reference sequence). The CDR3 covers 12 residues. V lost 5 bases to trimming and J lost 7 bases, with 11 bases between them. CDR3 bases: TGTGCCAGCAGCCTCGACAGACGTGGCTACACCTTC. Translated: CASSLDRRGYTF.

The rearrangement uses TRBV7-3 and TRBJ1-1; D unclear. CDR1 and CDR2 (germline): SGHTA, FQGTGA. The V gene lost 1 base and the J gene lost 5 bases, with 11 bases spanning the gap. This CDR3 has 14 residues. CDR3 nucleotide sequence: TGTGCCAGCAGCTTAAGCCACCGAAATACTGAAGCTTTCTTT. Amino acids: CASSLSHRNTEAFF.

Concerning this clone: This same CDR3 is encoded by further DNA sequences in the sample. V gene TRBV4-2 combines with J gene TRBJ2-7, with 7 bases identical to TRBD1. The CDR3 spans 15 residues. Looked up from germline, CDR1 is LGHNA and CDR2 is YNFKEQ. The J segment lost 2 bases and the V segment lost 1 base, leaving 5 bases of the junction unmatched. The CDR3 is CASSQVRDRAYEQYF. DNA of the CDR3: TGTGCCAGCAGCCAAGTTAGAGACAGGGCCTACGAGCAGTACTTC.

The V and J genes are TRBV28 and TRBJ2-1; D may be TRBD1 (5 bases). Trimming shortened V by 1 base and J by 8 bases, and 12 bases separated the two germline ends. The CDR3 extends over 14 amino acids. Germline V CDR1 and CDR2: MDHEN, SYDVKM. CDR3 sequence: CASSLYQGRYEQFF. CDR3 DNA: TGTGCCAGCAGTTTATACCAGGGAAGATATGAGCAGTTCTTC.

The V gene is TRBV6-5, the J gene TRBJ2-5; TRBD1 aligns across 8 bases. The ends lost 6 bases at V and 3 bases at J; junction bases unmatched: 6. The length of the CDR3 is 14 residues. The germline CDR1 and CDR2 sequences are MNHEY and SVGAGI. Written as DNA, the CDR3 is TGTGCCAGCAGCTCCTGGACAGGGAAAGAGACCCAGTACTTC. The encoded protein is CASSSWTGKETQYF.

This chain links TRBV2 with TRBJ1-2, with a possible D match to TRBD1 (5 bases). The CDR3 runs 15 residues. Trimming cost V 1 base and J 2 bases, with 11 bases left between them. CDR1 is SNHLY, CDR2 FYNNEI, per germline. Written as DNA, the CDR3 is TGTGCCAGCAGTGAAGATCCCCGACAGAACTATGGCTACACCTTC. Its protein product is CASSEDPRQNYGYTF.

J is TRBJ1-3 and V is TRBV6-1; 9 nucleotides match TRBD1. Germline CDR1 MNHNS, CDR2 SASEGT. CDR3 length equals 15 residues. Trimming at V came to 6 bases and at J to 2 bases, leaving 5 bases not matched to a gene. The CDR3 DNA sequence: TGTGCCAGCAGCCTACAGGGGGCGGCTGGAAACACCATATATTTT. Protein product: CASSLQGAAGNTIYF.

The rearrangement uses TRBV5-4 and TRBJ2-1; 14 positions agree with TRBD2. Germline V gene sequence: CDR1 SGHNT, CDR2 YYREEE (reference sequence). Unmatched junction bases numbered 3, after V lost 4 bases and J lost 0 bases. The CDR3 consists of 17 residues. The CDR3 loop is CASSPGTSGSSYNEQFF. The CDR3 DNA sequence: TGTGCCAGCAGCCCAGGGACTAGCGGGAGCTCCTACAATGAGCAGTTCTTC.

This sequence joins TRBV7-2 and TRBJ1-6, with D uncertain. Germline loops: CDR1 SGHTA, CDR2 FQGNSA. V was cut by 2 bases and J by 10 bases, with 9 bases left in between. This CDR3 is 13 amino acids long. The CDR3 coding sequence is TGTGCCAGCAGCTTAAATCGAGGCTCACCCCTCCACTTT. It encodes CASSLNRGSPLHF.

V is TRBV28 and J is TRBJ2-5; 7 bases match TRBD2. Germline V CDR1 and CDR2: MDHEN, SYDVKM. CDR3 size: 16 residues. V was pared by 8 bases and J by 6 bases, with 18 bases of the junction left unmatched. The CDR3 is CASGEIAGWGRKTQYF. The CDR3 bases are TGTGCCAGCGGCGAAATAGCGGGTTGGGGTCGGAAGACCCAGTACTTC. The variable domain in full, completed from reference TRBV28 and TRBJ2-5, reads DVKVTQSSRYLVKRTGEKVFLECVQDMDHENMFWYRQDPGLGLRLIYFSYDVKMKEKGDIPEGYSVSREKKERFSLILESASTNQTSMYLCASGEIAGWGRKTQYFGPGTRLLVL.

This clone is a singleton in its sample. The chain joins TRBV5-1 to TRBJ1-4, with TRBD1 matching over 12 bases. The CDR3 spans 18 residues. After removal of 4 bases from V and 2 bases from J, the junction contained 9 bases not matched to a gene. The germline gives CDR1 SGHRS, CDR2 YFSETQ. CDR3 bases: TGCGCCAGCAGCATCCTCCGGGACAGGGGGCCGACTAATGAAAAACTGTTTTTT. It yields the protein CASSILRDRGPTNEKLFF.

This rearrangement joins TRBV7-9 to TRBJ2-7; 8 bases line up with TRBD2. Germline V gene sequence: CDR1 SEHNR, CDR2 FQNEAQ (reference sequence). This CDR3 region has 13 residues. J lost 6 bases, V lost 1 base, and 2 bases had no gene match. CDR3 in DNA: TGTGCCAGCAGCTTAGGGACTAGCCCCGAGCAGTACTTC. It translates to CASSLGTSPEQYF.

The rearrangement joins TRBV5-4 to TRBJ2-5; 15 nucleotides agree with TRBD2. The closer fit of TRBJ2-7 to the DNA end suggests the J call may be wrong. CDR1 and CDR2 (germline): SGHNT, YYREEE (reference sequence). The CDR3 is 16 residues long. CDR3 protein: CASSAGLAGGSYEQYF. As DNA, the CDR3 is TGTGCCAGCAGCGCCGGACTAGCGGGGGGGTCCTACGAGCAGTACTTC.